One sample yielded the 23 T cell receptor beta chains listed below, sequenced in a study of T cells after yellow fever vaccination (dated by TCRdb to between 2018 and 2021). The sample's treatment or condition label, decoded: live attenuated yellow fever vaccine strain. Libraries were prepared through 5' RACE. Sequencing used an Illumina HiSeq 2500. The public reads were reanalyzed by TCRdb: fastp trimming at Q25, MiXCR alignment, in-frame beta chains only. One record per CDR3 amino acid sequence lists the most common genes and DNA. The sample table contains approximately 300,000 distinct CDR3 sequences; only one count was recorded for around 7.3% of them. Together, the top ten hold 15% to 20% of the sample. This material consisted of PBMCs, taken approximately 47 days after the first yellow fever vaccination. These receptors were collected from a man aged 18 to 30 who received the YFV17D yellow fever vaccine.

There are a few counts of this clonotype. The chain links TRBV5-4 to TRBJ1-6; 11 nucleotides align to TRBD1. Germline-derived CDR1 and CDR2 are SGHNT and YYREEE (reference sequence). The CDR3 covers 16 residues. V was pared by 5 bases and J by 9 bases, with 10 bases of the junction left unmatched. CDR3 nucleotides: TGTGCCAGCAGTGCCGGGACAGGGGGAAACTCTTCACCCCTCCACTTT. It translates to CASSAGTGGNSSPLHF.

This clonotype turned up a few times. This sequence joins TRBV30 and TRBJ2-7, with TRBD1 matching over 11 bases. The CDR3 contains 14 residues. Germline V CDR1 and CDR2: GTSNPN, SVGIG (reference sequence). Trimming took 2 bases from V and 3 from J; bases not matched to a gene: 3. CDR3 sequence reads: CAWSLGTGGYEQYF. In DNA, the CDR3 is TGTGCCTGGAGTCTCGGGACAGGGGGCTACGAGCAGTACTTC.

The genes are TRBV6-6 and TRBJ2-1, with TRBD1 as a possible D gene (6 bases). Trimming stripped 8 bases from V and 13 bases from J, with 15 bases between. CDR1 and CDR2 from the germline V gene are MNHNY and SVGAGI (reference sequence). The CDR3 totals 11 residues. The CDR3 nucleotides read TGTGCCAGCGAGGGCGAGGGGGTCCAGTTCTTC. As protein: CASEGEGVQFF.

The V call is TRBV20-1, the J call TRBJ2-1; D is perhaps TRBD2 (7 bases). The CDR3 consists of 15 residues. Germline V gene sequence: CDR1 DFQATT, CDR2 SNEGSKA (reference sequence). Trimming removed 5 bases from V and 3 bases from J, with 17 bases in between. The CDR3 spells CSAPTPGGLYNEQFF. The CDR3 DNA reads as TGCAGTGCTCCGACCCCCGGGGGGCTCTACAATGAGCAGTTCTTC.

The chain employs TRBV7-2 and TRBJ2-7; no clear D gene. V lost 6 bases to trimming and J lost 1 base, with 13 bases between them. Germline loops: CDR1 SGHTA, CDR2 FQGNSA. The CDR3 runs 14 residues. Here the CDR3 reads CASRGLGTSYEQYF. The CDR3 DNA follows: TGTGCCAGCAGGGGTTTAGGCACATCCTACGAGCAGTACTTC. Complete variable domain (other parts from reference TRBV7-2 and TRBJ2-7): GAGVSQSPSNKVTEKGKDVELRCDPISGHTALYWYRQSLGQGLEFLIYFQGNSAPDKSGLPSDRFSAERTGGSVSTLTIQRTQQEDSAVYLCASRGLGTSYEQYFGPGTRLTVT.

This clonotype was counted at least ten times. The chain employs TRBV7-9 and TRBJ2-1; D is undetermined. Trimming cost V 3 bases and J 9 bases, with 6 bases left between them. Germline V CDR1 and CDR2: SEHNR, FQNEAQ (reference sequence). The CDR3 has 11 residues. CDR3 residues: CASSFLGEQFF. The CDR3 region has the DNA TGTGCCAGCAGCTTTTTAGGTGAGCAGTTCTTC.

This clonotype occurred a few times. The chain recombines TRBV6-1 with TRBJ2-7; 10 bases line up with TRBD1. The CDR3 length is 16 residues. J lost 0 bases, V lost 6 bases, and 8 bases had no gene match. Germline CDR1 and CDR2: MNHNS and SASEGT. The chain's CDR3 is CASSTDRTGGSYEQYF. The DNA of the CDR3 is TGTGCCAGCAGCACCGATCGGACAGGGGGCTCCTACGAGCAGTACTTC.

This clonotype has a handful of counts. V and J are TRBV7-2 and TRBJ1-2; possible D gene TRBD1, 6 bases. This CDR3 spans 15 amino acids. V gave up 1 base and J gave up 2 bases, with 11 bases separating them. Germline lookup yields CDR1 SGHTA and CDR2 FQGNSA. CDR3 DNA: TGTGCCAGCAGCTTAGGGTATACAGGGAACTATGGCTACACCTTC. Its translation: CASSLGYTGNYGYTF.

This clonotype was observed many times. This chain links TRBV7-2 with TRBJ1-2; tentative D call: TRBD1 (5 bases). Trimming cost V 6 bases and J 4 bases, with 9 bases left between them. Germline CDR1 and CDR2: SGHTA and FQGNSA. The CDR3 consists of 12 residues. CDR3 residues: CASSPQGYGYTF. The DNA of the CDR3 is TGTGCCAGCAGTCCCCAGGGCTATGGCTACACCTTC.

This clonotype was counted many times. The rearrangement joins TRBV15 to TRBJ1-5; D is undetermined. Per germline, CDR1 LNHNV and CDR2 YYDKDF (reference sequence). V gave up 2 bases and J gave up 11 bases, with 13 bases separating them. The CDR3 runs 13 residues. The CDR3: CATSRNVRQAQHF. CDR3 DNA: TGTGCCACCAGCAGAAACGTAAGGCAGGCCCAGCATTTT.

This clonotype was recorded at least ten times. V usage is TRBV6-6 and J usage is TRBJ2-3; D may be TRBD1 (5 bases). The CDR3 is made up of 12 amino acids. Germline V CDR1 and CDR2: MNHNY, SVGAGI (reference sequence). The V and J ends lost 2 bases and 12 bases respectively, with 12 bases between them. The CDR3, as DNA: TGTGCCAGCAGTTACCCCCGACAGTCACAGTATTTT. This gives the protein CASSYPRQSQYF.

The J gene is TRBJ2-7, the V gene TRBV7-8, with D perhaps matching TRBD1 or TRBD2 (5 bases each). V was shortened by 5 bases and J by 2 bases, with 10 bases between the two germline ends. Germline V CDR1 and CDR2: SGHVS, FQNEAQ. This CDR3 spans 13 amino acids. The DNA for the CDR3 is TGTGCCAGCAGCGCCGGGGCTACCTACGAGCAGTACGTC. The encoded protein is CASSAGATYEQYV.

This clonotype was seen at least ten times. The genes are TRBV5-1 and TRBJ1-1; no definite D call. Trimming cost V 1 base and J 9 bases, with 13 bases left between them. Germline assignment: CDR1 SGHRS and CDR2 YFSETQ. CDR3 size: 13 residues. The CDR3 region is CASSLFSTQQAFF. DNA for the CDR3: TGCGCCAGCAGCTTGTTTTCCACCCAGCAAGCTTTCTTT.

There are many counts of this clonotype. This chain connects TRBV4-3 to TRBJ2-1; TRBD2 matches at 8 bases. This CDR3 has 15 amino acids. Germline loops: CDR1 LGHNA, CDR2 YSLEER. J gave up 5 bases and V 6 bases, and 9 bases lay outside the gene matches. The CDR3 DNA reads TGCGCCAGCAGTTTCGCGGGGGGCCGCCACAATGAGCAGTTCTTC. It encodes CASSFAGGRHNEQFF.

This chain uses TRBV5-4 with TRBJ2-1, with 14 bases matching TRBD2. The CDR3 is 15 amino acids. Unmatched junction bases numbered 10, after V lost 7 bases and J lost 10 bases. The germline V gene encodes CDR1 SGHNT and CDR2 YYREEE (reference sequence). CDR3 amino acids: CASETSGGALGEQFF. CDR3 DNA sequence: TGTGCCAGCGAGACTAGCGGGGGGGCCTTAGGAGAGCAGTTCTTC.

This chain links TRBV7-6 with TRBJ2-3; either TRBD1 or TRBD2 may fit D (6 bases each). The CDR3 is 12 residues long. CDR1 is SGHVS and CDR2 is FNYEAQ in the germline V gene. Trimming left V 6 bases short and J 7 bases short, with 11 bases between. This CDR3 reads CASRGGGHTQYF. DNA of the CDR3: TGTGCCAGCAGGGGGGGCGGCCATACGCAGTATTTT. Filled out from reference TRBV7-6 and TRBJ2-3, the complete variable domain reads GAGVSQSPRYKVTKRGQDVALRCDPISGHVSLYWYRQALGQGPEFLTYFNYEAQQDKSGLPNDRFSAERPEGSISTLTIQRTEQRDSAMYRCASRGGGHTQYFGPGTRLTVL.

This clonotype was observed many times. The rearrangement joins TRBV3-1 to TRBJ2-1, with TRBD1 as a possible D gene (6 bases). This CDR3 has 14 amino acids. V dropped 4 bases and J dropped 10 bases, with 17 bases sitting between them. The germline V gene has CDR1 LGHDT and CDR2 YNNKEL (reference sequence). CDR3 sequence reads: CASSRTEGVREQFF. The CDR3 DNA sequence: TGTGCCAGCAGCCGAACCGAGGGGGTAAGGGAGCAGTTCTTC.

This clonotype has a count of ten or more. The J gene is TRBJ2-5, the V gene TRBV29-1; D gene unclear. Per germline, CDR1 SQVTM and CDR2 ANQGSEA. The length of the CDR3 is 18 residues. Trimming removed 0 bases from V and 0 bases from J, with 20 bases in between. CDR3 loop: CSVEDPTVGVKYQETQYF. The CDR3 DNA is TGCAGCGTTGAAGATCCGACGGTTGGGGTTAAGTACCAAGAGACCCAGTACTTC.

This clonotype was counted only a few times. The chain links TRBV6-1 to TRBJ1-1; no clear D gene. Germline V CDR1 and CDR2: MNHNS, SASEGT. Trimming cost V 8 bases and J 1 base, with 5 bases left between them. The CDR3 length is 11 residues. The DNA of the CDR3 is TGTGCCAGCCACAGGAACACTGAAGCTTTCTTT. Translating it yields CASHRNTEAFF.

The rearrangement links TRBV2 to TRBJ1-5; D unresolved. V was trimmed by 4 bases and J by 6 bases, leaving 4 bases between them. The germline V gene has CDR1 SNHLY and CDR2 FYNNEI. This CDR3 comprises 11 residues. The DNA for the CDR3 is TGTGCCAGCAGTGTGGGTCAGCCCCAGCATTTT. Residues: CASSVGQPQHF.

This clonotype showed up just a few times. The chain employs TRBV7-2 and TRBJ2-1, with D hard to call. Germline V lookup: CDR1 SGHTA, CDR2 FQGNSA. This CDR3 is built from 17 residues. Deletions cut 2 bases from V and 0 bases from J, with 14 bases between. The CDR3 bases are TGTGCCAGCAGCTTATGGGCTCGGGTTGCCTCCTACAATGAGCAGTTCTTC. Protein product: CASSLWARVASYNEQFF.

The chain carries TRBV5-1 and TRBJ1-1; no clear D. Germline CDR1 reads SGHRS; CDR2 reads YFSETQ. The CDR3 has 14 residues. Trimming shortened V by 1 base and J by 2 bases, and 9 bases separated the two germline ends. CDR3 nucleotides: TGCGCCAGCAGCTTGATGGGGTATAACACTGAAGCTTTCTTT. Protein sequence: CASSLMGYNTEAFF.

The V and J genes are TRBV4-1 and TRBJ1-3; D gene unclear. The V end lost 1 base, the J end lost 1 base, and 14 bases lay between the germline ends. The germline V gene has CDR1 MGHRA and CDR2 YSYEKL. The CDR3 is 17 residues long. The CDR3 here is CASSQVYGRPSGNTIYF. CDR3 bases: TGCGCCAGCAGCCAAGTCTACGGTCGTCCATCTGGAAACACCATATATTTT.